Presented here are 2 T cell receptor beta chains from one specimen sequenced in a study of control samples from healthy donors and cancer patients. Data came from immunoSEQ multiplex PCR; TCRdb stores just in-frame clones and leaves some out. The sample lists about 150,000 clones, over 90% occurring once. The sequencing input was blood. All receptors come from a man aged 50 to 60 in good health.

This sequence joins TRBV11-3 and TRBJ2-3; 7 bases line up with TRBD1. CDR1 SGHNT and CDR2 YENEEA come from the germline V gene. With V trimmed by 5 bases and J by 2 bases, 4 bases remained unmatched. This CDR3 is 14 amino acids long. CDR3 loop: CASSRQGFTDTQYF. CDR3 coding DNA: TGTGCCAGCAGCCGACAGGGATTCACAGATACGCAGTATTTT.

V is TRBV6-2 or TRBV6-3 and J is TRBJ2-5, with 12 positions matching TRBD1. CDR1 is MNHEY, CDR2 SVGEGT, per germline. J was trimmed by 4 bases and V by 6 bases; bases with no gene match: 12. This CDR3 contains 17 residues. The CDR3 bases are TGTGCCAGCAGCGCGACCCGGGACAGGGGGCGCGGAGAGACCCAGTACTTC. Protein product: CASSATRDRGRGETQYF.